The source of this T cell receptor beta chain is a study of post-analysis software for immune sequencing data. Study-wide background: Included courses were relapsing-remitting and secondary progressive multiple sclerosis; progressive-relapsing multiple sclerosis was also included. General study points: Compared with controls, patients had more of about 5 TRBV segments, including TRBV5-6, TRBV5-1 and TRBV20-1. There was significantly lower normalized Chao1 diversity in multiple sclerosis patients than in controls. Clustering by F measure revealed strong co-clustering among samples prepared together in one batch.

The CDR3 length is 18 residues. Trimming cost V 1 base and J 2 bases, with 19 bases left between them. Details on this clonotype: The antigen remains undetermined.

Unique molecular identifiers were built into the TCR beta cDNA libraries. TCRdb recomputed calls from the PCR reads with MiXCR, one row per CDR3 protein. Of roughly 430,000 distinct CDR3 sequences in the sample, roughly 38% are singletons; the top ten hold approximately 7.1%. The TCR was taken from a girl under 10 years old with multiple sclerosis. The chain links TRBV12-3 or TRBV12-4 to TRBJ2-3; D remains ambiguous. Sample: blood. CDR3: CASSLGRQSAHPTDTQYF. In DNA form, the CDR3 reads TGTGCCAGCAGTTTAGGACGTCAGTCCGCACATCCCACAGATACGCAGTATTTT.